The 3 T cell receptor beta chains below were found in one sample sequenced in a study of blood T cell repertoires in COVID-19. The data were produced by immunoSEQ multiplex PCR, yet TCRdb's version contains in-frame clones alone and is incomplete. The sample gives 350,000 to 500,000 clones, about 88% of which show up once; approximately 1.5% is in the top ten. The sequenced material came from PBMCs or T cells enriched from blood (not recorded which). These receptors were taken from a woman between 18 and 29 years old who had been exposed to COVID-19.

This chain joins TRBV15 and TRBJ1-2; no firm D call. Between the trimmed V and J ends, which lost 5 bases and 6 bases, there was a span of 13 bases. The CDR3 extends over 13 amino acids. CDR1 is LNHNV and CDR2 is YYDKDF in the germline V gene (reference sequence). The CDR3 loop is CATSPTTRDGYTF. The CDR3 DNA sequence: TGTGCCACCAGCCCGACGACGCGGGATGGCTACACCTTC.

The chain has TRBV7-3 and TRBJ2-3; 10 nucleotides match TRBD1. After removal of 2 bases from V and 6 bases from J, the junction contained 14 bases not matched to a gene. The CDR3 has 18 amino acids. Germline assignment: CDR1 SGHTA and CDR2 FQGTGA. The CDR3 here is CASSLSKGQGKCVDTQYF. The CDR3 nucleotides are TGTGCCAGCAGCTTATCGAAGGGACAGGGGAAGTGTGTGGATACGCAGTATTTT.

The chain joins TRBV6-4 to TRBJ2-2; D perhaps matches TRBD2 (5 bases). From germline, CDR1 is MRHNA and CDR2 SNTAGT. The CDR3 is made up of 16 amino acids. The V end lost 2 bases, the J end lost 1 base, and 11 bases lay between the germline ends. The CDR3 nucleotides are TGTGCCAGCAGTGACGGCAGCGGTTTGAACACCGGGGAGCTGTTTTTT. Its protein is CASSDGSGLNTGELFF.